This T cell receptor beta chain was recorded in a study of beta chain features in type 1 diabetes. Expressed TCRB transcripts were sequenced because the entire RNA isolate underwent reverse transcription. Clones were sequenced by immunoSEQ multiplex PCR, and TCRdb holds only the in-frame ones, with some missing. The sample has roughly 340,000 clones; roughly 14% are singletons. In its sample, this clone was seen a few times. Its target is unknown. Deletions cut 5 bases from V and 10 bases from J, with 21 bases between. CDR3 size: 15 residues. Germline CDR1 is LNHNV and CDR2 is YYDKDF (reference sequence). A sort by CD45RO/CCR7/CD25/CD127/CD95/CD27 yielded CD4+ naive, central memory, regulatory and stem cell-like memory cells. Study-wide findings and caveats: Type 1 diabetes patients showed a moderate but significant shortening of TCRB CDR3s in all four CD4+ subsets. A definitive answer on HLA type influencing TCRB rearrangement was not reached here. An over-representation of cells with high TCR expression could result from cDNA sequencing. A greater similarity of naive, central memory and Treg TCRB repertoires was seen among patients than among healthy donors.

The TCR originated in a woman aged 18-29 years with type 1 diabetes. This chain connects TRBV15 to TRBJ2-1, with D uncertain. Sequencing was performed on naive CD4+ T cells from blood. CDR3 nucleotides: TGTGCCACCAGCGAGCGCCGCCATATTCCCCTGGAGCAGTTCTTC. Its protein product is CATSERRHIPLEQFF. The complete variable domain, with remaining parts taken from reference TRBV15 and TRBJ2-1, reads DAMVIQNPRYQVTQFGKPVTLSCSQTLNHNVMYWYQQKSSQAPKLLFHYYDKDFNNEADTPDNFQSRRPNTSFCFLDIRSPGLGDTAMYLCATSERRHIPLEQFFGPGTRLTVL.